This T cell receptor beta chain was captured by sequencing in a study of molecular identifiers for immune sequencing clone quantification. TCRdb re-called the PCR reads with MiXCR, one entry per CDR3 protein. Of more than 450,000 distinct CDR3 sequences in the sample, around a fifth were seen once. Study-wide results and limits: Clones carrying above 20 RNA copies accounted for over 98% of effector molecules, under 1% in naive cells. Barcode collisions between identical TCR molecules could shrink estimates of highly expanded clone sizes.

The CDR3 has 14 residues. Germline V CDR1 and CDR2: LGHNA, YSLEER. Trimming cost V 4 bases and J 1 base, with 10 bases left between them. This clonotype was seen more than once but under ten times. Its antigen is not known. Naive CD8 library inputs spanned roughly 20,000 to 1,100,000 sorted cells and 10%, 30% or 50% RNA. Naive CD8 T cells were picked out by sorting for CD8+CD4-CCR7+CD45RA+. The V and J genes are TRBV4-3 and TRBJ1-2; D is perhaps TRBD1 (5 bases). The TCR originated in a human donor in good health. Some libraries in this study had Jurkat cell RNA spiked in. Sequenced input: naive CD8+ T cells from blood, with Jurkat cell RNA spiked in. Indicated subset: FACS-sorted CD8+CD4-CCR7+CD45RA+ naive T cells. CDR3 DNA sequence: TGCGCCAGCAGCCCTCAGACAGATAACTATGGCTACACCTTC. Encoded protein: CASSPQTDNYGYTF.